The 9 T cell receptor beta chains below all came from one sample that was sequenced in a study of beta chain features in type 1 diabetes. Study-wide results and limits: Shorter TCRB CDR3s, moderately but significantly so, marked every one of the four CD4+ subsets in Type 1 diabetes patients.

These receptors' antigens are unknown. cDNA synthesis used the whole RNA isolate, giving expressed TCRB sequences. Profiled with immunoSEQ multiplex PCR; TCRdb holds only in-frame clones, not every one. This sample has some 360,000 clones, with 9.6% found just once. Sequenced sample: central memory CD4+ T cells from blood. These receptors were obtained from a man aged 30 to 45 with type 1 diabetes.

This clone showed up just a few times. CDR3 bases: TGTGCCAGCAGCTCGAGGACAGGGACTTACACTGAAGCTTTCTTT. It specifies CASSSRTGTYTEAFF. The chain couples TRBV7-8 to TRBJ1-1; TRBD1 aligns across 8 bases. With 4 bases clipped from V and 3 bases from J, the junction kept 7 bases outside the gene matches. Germline loops: CDR1 SGHVS, CDR2 FQNEAQ. This CDR3 contains 15 residues.

This clone was counted only a few times. The rearrangement joins TRBV18 to TRBJ2-7; possible D gene TRBD2, 5 bases. The length of the CDR3 is 14 residues. Between the trimmed V and J ends, which lost 1 base and 6 bases, there was a span of 13 bases. The germline V gene has CDR1 KGHSH and CDR2 LQKENI. For the CDR3, the DNA is TGTGCCAGCTCACCACGGCTAGCTTCACGCGAGCAGTACTTC. Its protein is CASSPRLASREQYF.

This clone has more than one count but fewer than ten. V and J are TRBV29-1 and TRBJ2-2, with 11 bases identical to TRBD2. The CDR3 sequence is 18 residues long. Germline V gene sequence: CDR1 SQVTM, CDR2 ANQGSEA. As DNA, the CDR3 is TGCAGACCTGGGGTTCATGCTAGCGGGGGGACGAACACCGGGGAGCTGTTTTTT. Encoded protein: CRPGVHASGGTNTGELFF.

The J gene is TRBJ2-7, the V gene TRBV27; 9 nucleotides line up with TRBD2. The CDR3 has 15 residues. The J segment lost 4 bases and the V segment lost 8 bases, leaving 12 bases of the junction unmatched. Per the germline V gene, CDR1 is MNHEY and CDR2 is SMNVEV (reference sequence). CDR3 region: CASRRVAGAQYEQYF. The CDR3, as DNA: TGTGCCAGCCGGAGGGTAGCGGGAGCTCAGTACGAGCAGTACTTC.

The chain links TRBV27 to TRBJ2-7, with D perhaps assigned TRBD1 or TRBD2 (6 bases each). The V end was cut by 6 bases, the J end by 1 base, with 16 bases between. The CDR3 totals 15 residues. CDR1 and CDR2 (germline): MNHEY, SMNVEV (reference sequence). CDR3 sequence (DNA): TGTGCCAGCAGACCTCGGGGGCTCGGGTCCTACGAGCAGTACTTC. It yields the protein CASRPRGLGSYEQYF.

J is TRBJ2-1 and V is TRBV27; 11 nucleotides align to TRBD1. Germline CDR1 is MNHEY and CDR2 is SMNVEV (reference sequence). With V trimmed by 8 bases and J by 2 bases, 2 bases remained unmatched. This CDR3 contains 14 residues. CDR3 region: CASGTGGTYNEQFF. The CDR3 nucleotides are TGTGCCAGCGGGACAGGGGGAACCTACAATGAGCAGTTCTTC.

In its sample, this clone was seen a few times. The chain combines TRBV5-1 with TRBJ2-2; D possibly corresponds to TRBD2 (6 bases). The V and J ends lost 4 bases and 0 bases respectively, with 10 bases between them. The CDR3 has 15 residues. Germline CDR1 SGHRS, CDR2 YFSETQ. Here the CDR3 reads CASSPSAANTGELFF. CDR3 bases: TGCGCCAGCAGCCCTAGCGCAGCGAACACCGGGGAGCTGTTTTTT.

This clone showed up many times. The chain recombines TRBV7-3 with TRBJ2-1; D uncertain. This CDR3 region has 13 residues. Germline-derived CDR1 and CDR2 are SGHTA and FQGTGA. V gave up 9 bases and J gave up 6 bases, with 15 bases separating them. The CDR3 loop reads CASTKSAGNEQFF. The CDR3 region has the DNA TGTGCCAGTACCAAATCGGCAGGCAATGAGCAGTTCTTC. Variable domain in full (rest from reference TRBV7-3 and TRBJ2-1): GAGVSQTPSNKVTEKGKYVELRCDPISGHTALYWYRQSLGQGPEFLIYFQGTGAADDSGLPNDRFFAVRPEGSVSTLKIQRTERGDSAVYLCASTKSAGNEQFFGPGTRLTVL.

This rearrangement joins TRBV2 to TRBJ1-1, with 10 nucleotides matching TRBD1. The V segment lost 5 bases and the J segment 7 bases; nucleotides outside the gene matches: 10. The V gene's germline CDR1 is SNHLY and CDR2 FYNNEI. This CDR3 is 15 amino acids long. In DNA form, the CDR3 reads TGTGCCAGCAGTACGACAGGGGGCGCGTCGTTTGAAGCTTTCTTT. Amino acids: CASSTTGGASFEAFF.